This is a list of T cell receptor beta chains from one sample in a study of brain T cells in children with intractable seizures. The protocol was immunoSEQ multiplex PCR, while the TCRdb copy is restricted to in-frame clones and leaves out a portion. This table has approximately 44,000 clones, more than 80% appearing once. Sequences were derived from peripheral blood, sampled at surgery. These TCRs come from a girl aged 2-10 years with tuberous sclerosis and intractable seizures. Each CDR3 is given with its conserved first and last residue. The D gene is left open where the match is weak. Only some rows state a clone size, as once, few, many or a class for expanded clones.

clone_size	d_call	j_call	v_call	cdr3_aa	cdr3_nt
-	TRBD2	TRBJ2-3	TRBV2	CASSEGPGLVTDTQYF	TGTGCCAGCAGTGAAGGCCCAGGACTAGTCACAGATACGCAGTATTTT
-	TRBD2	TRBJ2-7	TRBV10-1	CASSDTSGRFYEQYF	TGCGCCAGCAGTGACACTAGCGGGCGATTCTACGAGCAGTACTTC
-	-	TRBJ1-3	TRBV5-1	CASSLAGLPDSPGNTIYF	TGCGCCAGCAGCTTGGCCGGGCTTCCAGACAGTCCTGGAAACACCATATATTTT
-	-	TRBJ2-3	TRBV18	CASSPTGSTDTQYF	TGTGCCAGCTCACCGACAGGAAGCACAGATACGCAGTATTTT
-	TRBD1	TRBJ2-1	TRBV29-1	CSVSRQGAGNEQFF	TGCAGCGTGAGCAGACAGGGGGCTGGAAATGAGCAGTTCTTC
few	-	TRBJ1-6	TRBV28	CASIVDQSISPLHF	TGTGCCAGCATCGTGGACCAAAGCATCTCACCCCTCCACTTT
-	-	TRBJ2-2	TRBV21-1	CASSRLGSSLPFSNTGELFF	TGTGCCAGCAGCAGATTAGGGTCCAGCTTGCCCTTTTCGAACACCGGGGAGCTGTTTTTT
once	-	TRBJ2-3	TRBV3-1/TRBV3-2	CASSQVASDTQYF	TGTGCCAGCAGCCAAGTCGCTTCAGATACGCAGTATTTT
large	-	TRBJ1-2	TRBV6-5	CASSYSAGESYTF	TGTGCCAGCAGTTACTCGGCAGGGGAGAGCTACACCTTC
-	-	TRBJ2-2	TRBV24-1	CATGSWAGELFF	TGTGCCACCGGCTCTTGGGCCGGGGAGCTGTTTTTT
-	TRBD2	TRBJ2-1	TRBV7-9	CASSLFSSGGDNEQFF	TGTGCCAGCAGCTTATTCTCTAGCGGGGGGGACAATGAGCAGTTCTTC
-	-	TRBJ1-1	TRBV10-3	CAISDRTEAFF	TGTGCCATCAGTGATCGCACTGAAGCTTTCTTT
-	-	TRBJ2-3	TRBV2	CASNMGGASTDTQYF	TGTGCCAGCAACATGGGGGGCGCGAGCACAGATACGCAGTATTTT
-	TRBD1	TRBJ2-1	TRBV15	CATSRNPGTEYNEQFF	TGTGCCACCAGCAGAAACCCCGGGACAGAATACAATGAGCAGTTCTTC
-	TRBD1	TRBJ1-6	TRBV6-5	CASSTQQGRNSPLHF	TGTGCCAGCAGTACCCAACAGGGGAGGAATTCACCCCTCCACTTT
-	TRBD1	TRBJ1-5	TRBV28	CASRARQGWIQPQHF	TGTGCCAGCAGAGCTAGACAGGGATGGATACAGCCCCAGCATTTT
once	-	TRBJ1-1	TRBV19	CASSIQGGGTEAFF	TGTGCCAGTAGTATACAGGGCGGGGGCACTGAAGCTTTCTTT
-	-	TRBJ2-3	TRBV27	CASSFGVSTDTQYF	TGTGCCAGCAGTTTTGGGGTCAGCACAGATACGCAGTATTTT
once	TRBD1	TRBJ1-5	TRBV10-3	CAISDHRGVSNQPQHF	TGTGCCATCAGTGACCACAGGGGGGTGAGCAATCAGCCCCAGCATTTT
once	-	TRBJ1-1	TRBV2	CATLYRGVAEAFF	TGTGCCACCCTCTACCGAGGGGTGGCTGAAGCTTTCTTT
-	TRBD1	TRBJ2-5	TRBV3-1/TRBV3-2	CASRVGQQETQYF	TGTGCCAGCAGAGTGGGACAGCAAGAGACCCAGTACTTC
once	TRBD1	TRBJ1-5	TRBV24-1	CATSTGTGINQPQHF	TGTGCCACCAGCACCGGGACAGGCATCAATCAGCCCCAGCATTTT
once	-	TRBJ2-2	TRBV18	CASSPLEGSGELFF	TGTGCCAGCTCACCCCTCGAGGGTTCCGGGGAGCTGTTTTTT
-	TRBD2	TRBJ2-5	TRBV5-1	CASSWTSGGNQDTQYF	TGCGCCAGCAGCTGGACTAGCGGGGGGAACCAAGATACCCAGTACTTC
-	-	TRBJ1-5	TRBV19	CASSIISWGVQPQHF	TGTGCCAGTAGTATAATTAGCTGGGGGGTTCAGCCCCAGCATTTT
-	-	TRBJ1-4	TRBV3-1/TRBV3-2	CASSRGLSLNEKLFF	TGTGCCAGCAGCCGCGGACTGTCGCTTAATGAAAAACTGTTTTTT
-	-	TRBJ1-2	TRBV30	CAWRGENRAGYGYTF	TGTGCCTGGAGGGGGGAAAACAGGGCAGGCTATGGCTACACCTTC
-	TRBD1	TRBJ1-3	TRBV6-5	CASIQGAGGNTIYF	TGTGCCAGCATTCAGGGGGCGGGAGGAAACACCATATATTTT
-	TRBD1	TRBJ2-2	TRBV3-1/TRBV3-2	CASSLYRDRSNTGELFF	TGTGCCAGCAGCTTGTACCGGGACAGATCGAACACCGGGGAGCTGTTTTTT
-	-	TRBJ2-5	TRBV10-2	CASSPPGEGKDETQYF	TGCGCCAGCTCCCCTCCCGGGGAAGGGAAGGACGAGACCCAGTACTTC
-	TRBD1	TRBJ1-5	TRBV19	CASSAGGSNQPQHF	TGTGCCAGTAGTGCAGGGGGCAGCAATCAGCCCCAGCATTTT
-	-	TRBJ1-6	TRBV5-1	CASSLQGNNSPLHF	TGCGCCAGCAGCCTACAGGGTAATAATTCACCCCTCCACTTT
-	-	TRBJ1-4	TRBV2	CASRDDGSPNEKLFF	TGTGCCAGCAGGGACGACGGAAGCCCTAATGAAAAACTGTTTTTT
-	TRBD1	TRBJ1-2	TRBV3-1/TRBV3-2	CASSQLQGGNYGYTF	TGTGCCAGCAGCCAACTCCAGGGGGGAAACTATGGCTACACCTTC